The 21 T cell receptor beta chains below come from one sample, sequenced in a study of OX40 agonist ivuxolimab in advanced cancers. The library was prepared using the immunoSEQ multiplex PCR assay. In TCRdb, the immuneACCESS table is reduced to in-frame sequences with V and J assigned. These tables do not hold every clone; where another copy was compared, an unresolved V gene accounts for under half, and the others remain unexplained. The sample records about 14,000 clones, about four fifths of which are singletons. Of the sample, approximately 37% falls within the top ten clones. This specimen consisted of CD4+ or CD8+ T cells sorted from blood, obtained in a trial of the OX40 agonist ivuxolimab. The receptors here all came from an adult with an advanced solid tumor such as melanoma, head and neck, liver or kidney cancer.

The rearrangement joins TRBV6-5 to TRBJ1-4, with D unclear. Germline V gene data show CDR1 as MNHEY and CDR2 as SVGAGI. The V and J ends lost 8 bases and 7 bases respectively, with 20 bases between them. The CDR3 loop spans 15 amino acids. In nucleotides, the CDR3 is TGTGCCAGCGGCCCGTTTGGATACGAGACTGAAAAACTGTTTTTT. Protein sequence: CASGPFGYETEKLFF.

This chain uses TRBV2 with TRBJ1-3; D not resolved. Trimming shortened V by 3 bases and J by 4 bases, and 10 bases separated the two germline ends. CDR1 and CDR2 from the germline V gene are SNHLY and FYNNEI. The CDR3 runs 14 residues. The CDR3 DNA follows: TGTGCCAGCAGTGATGAGAACGGGGGAAACACCATATATTTT. It encodes CASSDENGGNTIYF.

This rearrangement joins TRBV18 to TRBJ1-5; perhaps TRBD1 as D (6 bases). Per germline, CDR1 KGHSH and CDR2 LQKENI. V was cut by 0 bases and J by 5 bases, with 11 bases left in between. This CDR3 contains 15 residues. The CDR3 loop reads CASSPPTGGYQPQHF. CDR3 DNA: TGTGCCAGCTCACCACCTACTGGGGGCTATCAGCCCCAGCATTTT.

J is TRBJ2-1 and V is TRBV13; D possibly corresponds to TRBD1 (5 bases). CDR1 and CDR2 from the germline V gene are PRHDT and FYEKMQ (reference sequence). Between the trimmed V and J ends, which lost 3 bases and 5 bases, there was a span of 17 bases. This CDR3 has 16 residues. The CDR3 DNA sequence: TGTGCCAGCAGCTTGTTTAGGGGTTCCCCTAACAATGAGCAGTTCTTC. Translated: CASSLFRGSPNNEQFF.

This chain links TRBV14 with TRBJ2-1; D possibly corresponds to TRBD1 (5 bases). The CDR3 totals 15 residues. Trimming stripped 4 bases from V and 4 bases from J, with 14 bases between. CDR1 SGHDN and CDR2 FVKESK come from the germline V gene. CDR3 amino acids: CASSPRARAYNEQFF. The CDR3 DNA sequence: TGTGCCAGCAGCCCCAGGGCCAGAGCGTACAATGAGCAGTTCTTC. The complete variable domain, with remaining parts taken from reference TRBV14 and TRBJ2-1, reads EAGVTQFPSHSVIEKGQTVTLRCDPISGHDNLYWYRRVMGKEIKFLLHFVKESKQDESGMPNNRFLAERTGGTYSTLKVQPAELEDSGVYFCASSPRARAYNEQFFGPGTRLTVL.

The chain links TRBV27 to TRBJ1-1; D unclear. The V gene lost 1 base and the J gene lost 5 bases, with 8 bases spanning the gap. The CDR3 consists of 13 residues. From germline, CDR1 is MNHEY and CDR2 SMNVEV (reference sequence). The CDR3 DNA follows: TGTGCCAGCAGTTTATTGGGCGGGACTGAAGCTTTCTTT. Its protein product is CASSLLGGTEAFF.

The gene calls are TRBV5-1 and TRBJ2-7; D call uncertain. V was pared by 2 bases and J by 3 bases, with 6 bases between. The CDR3 contains 12 residues. CDR1 and CDR2 from the germline V gene are SGHRS and YFSETQ. This chain's CDR3 is CASSFGDYEQYF. CDR3 nucleotides: TGCGCCAGCAGCTTCGGCGACTACGAGCAGTACTTC.

The chain uses TRBV6-5 and TRBJ2-5, with TRBD1 as a possible D gene (6 bases). The CDR3 loop spans 14 amino acids. Germline V lookup: CDR1 MNHEY, CDR2 SVGAGI. Trimming took off 2 bases at V and 3 bases at J, with 10 bases between the two ends. CDR3 DNA: TGTGCCAGCAGTTACCTACGACAGGAAGAGACCCAGTACTTC. Its protein product is CASSYLRQEETQYF.

V gene TRBV28 combines with J gene TRBJ1-1; tentatively, D is TRBD1 (5 bases). CDR1 is MDHEN, CDR2 SYDVKM, per germline. Trimming cost V 5 bases and J 1 base, with 8 bases left between them. The CDR3 has 13 residues. The CDR3 here is CASSPTGNTEAFF. CDR3 coding DNA: TGTGCCAGCAGTCCCACAGGGAACACTGAAGCTTTCTTT.

This sequence joins TRBV4-1 and TRBJ2-7, with TRBD1 identical over 9 bases. V lost 0 bases, J lost 5 bases, and 8 bases stayed unmatched. The CDR3 spans 16 residues. CDR1 MGHRA and CDR2 YSYEKL come from the germline V gene. For the CDR3, the DNA is TGCGCCAGCAGCCAAGATCAGGGGACAGGGTTCCACGAGCAGTACTTC. Protein sequence: CASSQDQGTGFHEQYF.

The rearrangement uses TRBV28 and TRBJ2-1; TRBD2 is a possible D gene (5 bases). This CDR3 is 15 amino acids long. Trimming shortened V by 2 bases and J by 8 bases, and 16 bases separated the two germline ends. CDR1 and CDR2 from the germline V gene are MDHEN and SYDVKM. CDR3 protein: CASSLPLGGSDEQFF. CDR3 nucleotide sequence: TGTGCCAGCAGTTTACCCTTAGGAGGCTCGGATGAGCAGTTCTTC.

V gene TRBV28 combines with J gene TRBJ1-2; the match to TRBD1 covers 7 bases. V trimming: 7 bases; J trimming: 4 bases; junction bases outside the gene matches: 9. The CDR3 spans 14 residues. The germline gives CDR1 MDHEN, CDR2 SYDVKM. The CDR3 DNA sequence: TGTGCCAGCATCCCATGGACAGGTACCTATGGCTACACCTTC. Translation: CASIPWTGTYGYTF.

The genes are TRBV9 and TRBJ1-1; a weak D match, TRBD1 (6 bases). Between the trimmed V and J ends, which lost 3 bases and 4 bases, there was a span of 16 bases. Per germline, CDR1 SGDLS and CDR2 YYNGEE. The CDR3 contains 15 residues. CDR3 coding DNA: TGTGCCAGCAGCGCGTTCGGGGGGCGAGTCACTGAAGCTTTCTTT. This sequence encodes CASSAFGGRVTEAFF.

This clone appeared once. The chain recombines TRBV6-6 with TRBJ2-3, with D perhaps matching TRBD2 (6 bases). Germline V CDR1 and CDR2: MNHNY, SVGAGI (reference sequence). Deletions cut 3 bases from V and 0 bases from J, with 10 bases between. CDR3 size: 15 residues. The CDR3 is CASSYSGASTDTQYF. The CDR3 DNA is TGTGCCAGCAGTTATAGCGGAGCTAGCACAGATACGCAGTATTTT.

V gene TRBV19 combines with J gene TRBJ1-1, with 9 bases lining up with TRBD1. Unmatched junction bases numbered 5, after V lost 6 bases and J lost 0 bases. From germline, CDR1 is LNHDA and CDR2 SQIVND (reference sequence). This CDR3 has 15 amino acids. CDR3 region: CASSEDRGLNTEAFF. DNA of the CDR3: TGTGCCAGTAGCGAGGACAGGGGACTGAACACTGAAGCTTTCTTT. The entire variable domain, with the rest obtained from reference TRBV19 and TRBJ1-1, is as follows: DGGITQSPKYLFRKEGQNVTLSCEQNLNHDAMYWYRQDPGQGLRLIYYSQIVNDFQKGDIAEGYSVSREKKESFPLTVTSAQKNPTAFYLCASSEDRGLNTEAFFGQGTRLTVV.

The J gene is TRBJ2-3, the V gene TRBV13; possible D gene TRBD1, 6 bases. With 4 bases removed from V and 0 bases from J, the gap between germline ends came to 11 bases. The germline V gene has CDR1 PRHDT and CDR2 FYEKMQ (reference sequence). The CDR3 runs 15 residues. The CDR3, as DNA: TGTGCCAGCAGCTCGGACAGAACTAGCACAGATACGCAGTATTTT. Protein: CASSSDRTSTDTQYF.

This chain joins TRBV28 and TRBJ1-2; D not resolved. V shed 7 bases and J shed 3 bases, with 12 bases lying between them. Looked up from germline, CDR1 is MDHEN and CDR2 is SYDVKM. The CDR3 covers 13 residues. The CDR3 DNA sequence: TGTGCCAGCACCCTTTCTCAAGACTATGGCTACACCTTC. Its protein product is CASTLSQDYGYTF.

The chain recombines TRBV6-5 with TRBJ2-1; possible D gene TRBD2, 7 bases. Germline V gives CDR1 MNHEY, CDR2 SVGAGI. V was clipped by 5 bases and J by 6 bases, with 14 bases between them. The CDR3 covers 14 residues. CDR3 DNA: TGTGCCAGCAGTATAGCCCGGGGGGCCAATGAGCAGTTCTTC. Encoded protein: CASSIARGANEQFF.

This sequence joins TRBV27 and TRBJ2-2; a weak D match, TRBD1 (6 bases). Germline lookup yields CDR1 MNHEY and CDR2 SMNVEV (reference sequence). V was trimmed by 8 bases and J by 3 bases, leaving 13 bases between them. This CDR3 region has 14 residues. CDR3 protein: CASARGSDTGELFF. CDR3 DNA: TGTGCCAGCGCTAGGGGGTCGGACACCGGGGAGCTGTTTTTT.

The chain links TRBV27 to TRBJ2-7; D is possibly TRBD1 (5 bases). CDR1 MNHEY and CDR2 SMNVEV come from the germline V gene (reference sequence). V was clipped by 1 base and J by 2 bases, with 12 bases between them. CDR3 length: 15 amino acids. CDR3 region: CASSLWQGPPYEQYF. The CDR3, as DNA: TGTGCCAGCAGTTTATGGCAGGGCCCCCCCTACGAGCAGTACTTC.

The chain joins TRBV7-6 to TRBJ1-1; tentatively, D is TRBD1 (5 bases). CDR3 size: 15 residues. The V and J ends lost 3 bases and 5 bases respectively, with 16 bases between them. The germline gives CDR1 SGHVS, CDR2 FNYEAQ. The CDR3 is CASSFYPESGTEAFF. The CDR3, as DNA: TGTGCCAGCAGCTTTTACCCGGAGTCAGGGACTGAAGCTTTCTTT.